These 30 T cell receptor beta chains originate from one sample sequenced in a study of low-dose radiotherapy and immunotherapy resistance in tumors. TCRs were put through around 20 PCR cycles of amplification with Phusion. A constant-region primer and the V-primer adapter served as the primer pair. TCRdb fed the reads into MiXCR, producing one record per CDR3 protein. The profile shows some 52,000 distinct CDR3 sequences, around 33% of them singletons. Time point: after trial treatment. Treatment given: LDRT plus nivolumab, ipilimumab, low-dose cyclophosphamide and aspirin (RACIN trial). Sequenced here: PBMCs, sampled after low-dose radiotherapy plus immunotherapy. Receptors were obtained from a male donor with rectosigmoid adenocarcinoma.

This clonotype was detected many times. The chain employs TRBV5-6 and TRBJ2-1, with unresolved D. CDR3 length: 13 residues. Trimming stripped 4 bases from V and 5 bases from J, with 10 bases between. The germline CDR1 and CDR2 sequences are SGHDT and YYEEEE. CDR3 amino acids: CASSTWTHNEQFF. DNA for the CDR3: TGTGCCAGCAGCACCTGGACCCACAATGAGCAGTTCTTC.

The chain links TRBV12-3 or TRBV12-4 to TRBJ2-3; TRBD2 matches at 11 bases. The junction had 9 bases not matched to a gene; V was cut back by 10 bases and J by 0 bases. The CDR3 has 16 residues. CDR3 nucleotides: TGTGCCACCAACAGACTAGCGGGGCGGAGCACAGATACGCAGTATTTT. This codes for CATNRLAGRSTDTQYF.

About this clonotype itself: One end of the junction fails to match germline, which may point to a read error. The chain couples TRBV5-3 to TRBJ1-1; a possible D gene is TRBD1 (5 bases). TRBV5-3 is placed among ORFs of uncertain function. The CDR3 contains 18 residues. This CDR3 is CASSLEALWGRDNTEAFF. DNA of the CDR3: TGTGCCAGCAGCTTGGAGGCCCTATGGGGACGGGATAACACTGAAGCTTTCTTT.

V and J are TRBV9 and TRBJ2-7; 10 bases are shared with TRBD2. V was clipped by 0 bases and J by 0 bases; unmatched bases: 9. Germline V lookup: CDR1 SGDLS, CDR2 YYNGEE. The CDR3 is 18 amino acids. DNA of the CDR3: TGTGCCAGCAGCGTAGGGGCTAGCGGGAGAGGAAACTCCTACGAGCAGTACTTC. It encodes CASSVGASGRGNSYEQYF.

This clonotype was observed at least ten times. This chain connects TRBV10-3 to TRBJ2-1; perhaps TRBD1 as D (6 bases). The CDR3 is 15 residues long. In germline, CDR1 is ENHRY, CDR2 SYGVKD. V was trimmed by 5 bases and J by 8 bases, leaving 19 bases between them. In nucleotides, the CDR3 is TGTGCCATCAGTTCGCCGGGACAAATAAGGGATGAGCAGTTCTTC. Protein sequence: CAISSPGQIRDEQFF.

This clonotype was observed at least ten times. This sequence joins TRBV24-1 and TRBJ2-2; tentative D call: TRBD1 (6 bases). Looked up from germline, CDR1 is KGHDR and CDR2 is SFDVKD. The V end was cut by 6 bases, the J end by 1 base, with 8 bases between. This CDR3 has 14 amino acids. DNA for the CDR3: TGTGCCACCAGTTTAGGGGGGAACACCGGGGAGCTGTTTTTT. This encodes CATSLGGNTGELFF.

This clonotype came up many times. The chain has TRBV12-3 or TRBV12-4 and TRBJ2-1; 7 nucleotides align to TRBD1. V lost 7 bases, J lost 11 bases, and 11 bases stayed unmatched. This CDR3 is 13 amino acids long. CDR3 sequence reads: CASNPGQPNKQFF. The CDR3, as DNA: TGTGCCAGCAACCCGGGACAGCCTAATAAGCAGTTCTTC.

This clonotype showed up many times. The chain is built from TRBV24-1 and TRBJ2-7, with D uncertain. The V end lost 0 bases, the J end lost 7 bases, and 15 bases lay between the germline ends. The CDR3 totals 15 residues. CDR1 is KGHDR and CDR2 is SFDVKD in the germline V gene. The CDR3 DNA reads TGTGCCACCAGTGATTTGCAGGATCCAAGACGGGAGCAGTACTTC. This gives the protein CATSDLQDPRREQYF.

The chain joins TRBV6-4 to TRBJ1-1; weak D call: TRBD1 (5 bases). The CDR3 runs to 13 residues. V was shortened by 3 bases and J by 2 bases, with 7 bases between the two germline ends. Germline values: CDR1 MRHNA, CDR2 SNTAGT. CDR3 coding DNA: TGTGCCAGCAGTGAAGACAGTAACACTGAAGCTTTCTTT. Translation gives CASSEDSNTEAFF.

This chain uses TRBV11-1 with TRBJ2-1, with D maybe TRBD2 (6 bases). The V gene's germline CDR1 is SGHAT and CDR2 FQDESV (reference sequence). This CDR3 comprises 12 residues. V was shortened by 3 bases and J by 9 bases, with 9 bases between the two germline ends. In DNA form, the CDR3 reads TGTGCCAGCAGCTTTCAACTAGCTGAGCAGTTCTTC. Translated: CASSFQLAEQFF.

On this clonotype: One base separates it from a far larger clone, so it is likely a read error. The chain is built from TRBV6-1 and TRBJ2-4; 8 bases fit TRBD1. The CDR3 extends over 16 amino acids. Germline V gene lookup returns CDR1 MNHNS and CDR2 SASEGT. Written as DNA, the CDR3 is TGTGTCAGCAGCTTATACGGGACAGGCGGCAAAAACATTCAGTACTTC. Translated: CVSSLYGTGGKNIQYF.

This clonotype was counted between two and nine times. V and J are TRBV7-2 and TRBJ2-3; TRBD2 matches 11 bases. The CDR3 loop spans 14 amino acids. Germline CDR1 and CDR2: SGHTA and FQGNSA. The ends lost 5 bases at V and 5 bases at J; junction bases unmatched: 3. Here the CDR3 reads CASSIGLAGDTQYF. The CDR3 DNA reads TGTGCCAGCAGCATTGGACTAGCGGGAGATACGCAGTATTTT.

The rearrangement uses TRBV5-1 and TRBJ2-5; 7 bases align to TRBD2. V lost 7 bases to trimming and J lost 0 bases; unmatched junction nucleotides: 6. The CDR3 consists of 14 residues. Germline CDR1 reads SGHRS; CDR2 reads YFSETQ. Written as DNA, the CDR3 is TGCGCCAGCGGCCCCGGGGGGAACCAAGAGACCCAGTACTTC. Amino acid sequence: CASGPGGNQETQYF.

This rearrangement joins TRBV30 to TRBJ2-5, with TRBD1 matching 9 bases. The CDR3 has 13 amino acids. V was clipped by 3 bases and J by 4 bases; unmatched bases: 3. The germline gives CDR1 GTSNPN, CDR2 SVGIG (reference sequence). In DNA, the CDR3 is TGTGCCTGGAGCCGGGACAGGGTAGAGACCCAGTACTTC. Protein: CAWSRDRVETQYF.

There are many counts of this clonotype. The rearrangement joins TRBV29-1 to TRBJ2-1; 12 bases match TRBD2. Unmatched junction bases numbered 9, after V lost 3 bases and J lost 9 bases. The germline V gene has CDR1 SQVTM and CDR2 ANQGSEA. The CDR3 runs to 15 residues. CDR3 residues: CSVEGLAGGLGEQFF. In DNA form, the CDR3 reads TGCAGCGTTGAGGGGCTAGCGGGAGGGCTTGGTGAGCAGTTCTTC.

This clonotype has a count of ten or more. The chain joins TRBV10-1 to TRBJ2-3; 9 positions match TRBD2. V gave up 3 bases and J gave up 1 base; unmatched junction bases: 11. Germline loops: CDR1 WNHNN, CDR2 SYGVQD (reference sequence). CDR3 length equals 18 residues. CDR3 residues: CASSEYSGGLPGTDTQYF. The CDR3, as DNA: TGCGCCAGCAGTGAATATAGCGGGGGTCTGCCTGGCACAGATACGCAGTATTTT.

This clonotype was observed a handful of times. The genes are TRBV28 and TRBJ1-3; maybe TRBD1 (5 bases). The germline V gene encodes CDR1 MDHEN and CDR2 SYDVKM. The CDR3 runs 13 residues. V was clipped by 3 bases and J by 3 bases, with 6 bases between them. The CDR3 spells CASSLTVGNTIYF. The CDR3 DNA is TGTGCCAGCAGTTTGACAGTTGGAAACACCATATATTTT.

This clonotype counts as medium-sized. J is TRBJ2-1 and V is TRBV28; D is unresolved. V was pared by 5 bases and J by 6 bases, with 8 bases between. There are 12 residues in the CDR3. Germline CDR1 is MDHEN and CDR2 is SYDVKM. CDR3 bases: TGTGCCAGCAGTACAAACAGCAATGAGCAGTTCTTC. This translates into CASSTNSNEQFF.

This clonotype was observed many times. V usage is TRBV20-1 and J usage is TRBJ1-6, with D maybe TRBD1 (5 bases). The V gene's germline CDR1 is DFQATT and CDR2 SNEGSKA (reference sequence). V shed 7 bases and J shed 9 bases, with 16 bases lying between them. The CDR3 sequence is 13 residues long. The chain's CDR3 is CSGAPQGSSPLHF. In nucleotides, the CDR3 is TGCAGTGGGGCGCCCCAGGGTAGTTCACCCCTCCACTTT.

This clonotype has ten or more counts. The rearrangement uses TRBV15 and TRBJ1-5, with 7 bases identical to TRBD1. The germline gives CDR1 LNHNV, CDR2 YYDKDF (reference sequence). V shed 0 bases, J shed 0 bases, and the junction held 5 bases outside the gene matches. This CDR3 contains 17 residues. The chain's CDR3 is CATSREAGGFSNQPQHF. CDR3 nucleotides: TGTGCCACCAGCAGAGAGGCAGGGGGTTTTAGCAATCAGCCCCAGCATTTT. The entire variable domain, with the rest obtained from reference TRBV15 and TRBJ1-5, is as follows: DAMVIQNPRYQVTQFGKPVTLSCSQTLNHNVMYWYQQKSSQAPKLLFHYYDKDFNNEADTPDNFQSRRPNTSFCFLDIRSPGLGDTAMYLCATSREAGGFSNQPQHFGDGTRLSIL.

This clonotype showed up many times. V gene TRBV5-1 combines with J gene TRBJ1-4; D gene unclear. This CDR3 region has 15 residues. Germline loops: CDR1 SGHRS, CDR2 YFSETQ. Trimming removed 4 bases from V and 0 bases from J, with 10 bases in between. The CDR3 sequence: CASSRDNPTNEKLFF. The DNA for the CDR3 is TGCGCCAGCAGCCGAGACAACCCAACTAATGAAAAACTGTTTTTT.

This clonotype was seen a few times. The genes are TRBV6-2 or TRBV6-3 and TRBJ2-3, with 16 bases fitting TRBD2. CDR1 and CDR2 (germline): MNHEY, SVGEGT. The CDR3 runs to 16 residues. The J segment lost 10 bases and the V segment lost 5 bases, leaving 9 bases of the junction unmatched. The CDR3 reads CASSPPGLAGGHAQYF. CDR3 nucleotide sequence: TGTGCCAGCAGTCCCCCGGGACTAGCGGGGGGGCATGCGCAGTATTTT.

V usage is TRBV6-8 and J usage is TRBJ2-5; D is undetermined. The CDR3 is made up of 11 amino acids. The germline gives CDR1 MNHGY, CDR2 SAAAGT. V lost 5 bases and J lost 5, with 6 bases in between. As DNA, the CDR3 is TGTGCCAGCAGTGCCGACGAGACCCAGTACTTC. This sequence encodes CASSADETQYF.

The chain links TRBV5-1 to TRBJ2-1; D gene ambiguous. Germline V lookup: CDR1 SGHRS, CDR2 YFSETQ. V was trimmed by 0 bases and J by 0 bases, leaving 4 bases between them. The CDR3 is 14 residues long. The CDR3 bases are TGCGCCAGCAGCTTGGAAACCTCCTACAATGAGCAGTTCTTC. Translated: CASSLETSYNEQFF. Filled out from reference TRBV5-1 and TRBJ2-1, the complete variable domain reads KAGVTQTPRYLIKTRGQQVTLSCSPISGHRSVSWYQQTPGQGLQFLFEYFSETQRNKGNFPGRFSGRQFSNSRSEMNVSTLELGDSALYLCASSLETSYNEQFFGPGTRLTVL.

The rearrangement uses TRBV10-3 and TRBJ2-3, with TRBD1 as a possible D gene (6 bases). V lost 9 bases to trimming and J lost 5 bases, with 21 bases between them. CDR3 length: 15 residues. Germline-derived CDR1 and CDR2 are ENHRY and SYGVKD. This CDR3 reads CAMGSAGTTGDTQYF. The DNA of the CDR3 is TGTGCCATGGGAAGCGCCGGGACAACGGGAGATACGCAGTATTTT.

This clonotype was counted at least ten times. The chain recombines TRBV6-2 or TRBV6-3 with TRBJ2-7; 7 nucleotides line up with TRBD1. Germline trimming cut 6 bases from V and 6 bases from J; bases unmatched to any gene: 11. CDR3 length: 14 residues. CDR1 is MNHEY and CDR2 is SVGEGT in the germline V gene. The CDR3 is CASSPTAQGSEQYF. The CDR3 DNA follows: TGTGCCAGCAGCCCAACCGCACAGGGGTCCGAGCAGTACTTC.

Judged by abundance, this clonotype is medium-sized (0.01 to 0.1%). The rearrangement uses TRBV5-1 and TRBJ1-2; D not certain. CDR3 size: 14 residues. The germline V and J ends were trimmed by 4 bases and 3 bases, with 13 bases remaining between them. CDR1 and CDR2 from the germline V gene are SGHRS and YFSETQ. CDR3 residues: CASSLPPDDYGYTF. The CDR3 DNA is TGCGCCAGCAGCCTGCCGCCAGATGACTATGGCTACACCTTC.

The CDR3 here is CASSHPGDTEAFF. DNA for the CDR3: TGTGCCAGCAGCCACCCGGGAGACACTGAAGCTTTCTTT. The gene calls are TRBV7-9 and TRBJ1-1; D unclear. V was shortened by 5 bases and J by 3 bases, with 10 bases between the two germline ends. The CDR3 contains 13 residues. The V gene's germline CDR1 is SEHNR and CDR2 FQNEAQ (reference sequence).

The chain employs TRBV20-1 and TRBJ2-5; 10 nucleotides agree with TRBD2. The CDR3 runs to 14 residues. The ends lost 6 bases at V and 5 bases at J; junction bases unmatched: 9. Germline V gives CDR1 DFQATT, CDR2 SNEGSKA (reference sequence). CDR3 DNA: TGCAGTGCGCAGCGGGGGGGCCGGGGCGAGACCCAGTACTTC. It is translated as CSAQRGGRGETQYF.

The sample holds many counts of this clonotype. The gene calls are TRBV28 and TRBJ2-5, with no clear D. The length of the CDR3 is 13 residues. Germline-derived CDR1 and CDR2 are MDHEN and SYDVKM. V was clipped by 8 bases and J by 2 bases, with 12 bases between them. The CDR3 sequence: CASAIQSQETQYF. For the CDR3, the DNA is TGTGCCAGCGCGATACAGAGTCAAGAGACCCAGTACTTC.